This T cell receptor (beta chain) was sequenced in a study of CD8 T cells in Susac syndrome. Included as multiple sclerosis controls were treatment-naive patients who had stable or active relapsing-remitting disease. Isolation of CD8+ and CD4+ T cells was performed negatively, whereas enrichment of TEMRA cells was done by FACS. J gave up 7 bases and V 6 bases, and 5 bases lay outside the gene matches. The CDR3 has 14 residues. Germline CDR1 reads SNHLY; CDR2 reads FYNNEI. It was with random hexamers that about 0.45 to 1 ug RNA was reverse transcribed. The TCR beta CDR3 was amplified by immunoSEQ multiplex PCR across 54 Vbeta, 13 Jbeta. Via MiXCR, TCRdb re-called the immunoSEQ multiplex PCR reads, giving one row per CDR3 protein. The data contain about 250,000 distinct CDR3 sequences, just under 95% of them singletons.

The source material was CD4+ T cells from PBMCs. The clonotype was recovered from a human donor with multiple sclerosis. This chain joins TRBV2 and TRBJ2-3; 12 bases are a match to TRBD2. As DNA, the CDR3 is TGTGCCAGCAGGGAGACTAGCGGGAGATATACGCAGTATTTT. Translated, it gives CASRETSGRYTQYF.